The 25 T cell receptor beta chains below come from one sample, sequenced in a study of PD-L1 blockade in urothelial cancer. The method was immunoSEQ multiplex PCR; TCRdb's version includes in-frame clones alone and lacks a portion of them. The sample has about 90,000 clones; approximately 87% are singletons. Time point noted: peripheral blood 6 weeks after treatment start. This specimen was PBMCs, taken around atezolizumab (anti-PD-L1) treatment. Receptors were obtained from a man aged 70 or older with urothelial cancer.

This chain links TRBV4-2 with TRBJ1-1; TRBD1 matches 8 bases. Germline CDR1 is LGHNA and CDR2 is YNFKEQ. Trimming took 4 bases from V and 3 from J; bases not matched to a gene: 10. This CDR3 spans 16 amino acids. In DNA form, the CDR3 reads TGTGCCAGCAGCCTGAGACTCAGGGGGCCGGACACTGAAGCTTTCTTT. Translating it yields CASSLRLRGPDTEAFF.

The gene calls are TRBV7-2 and TRBJ2-7; TRBD1 aligns across 9 bases. Germline CDR1 is SGHTA and CDR2 is FQGNSA. V lost 6 bases and J lost 1; bases outside the gene matches: 10. The CDR3 sequence is 16 residues long. CDR3 in amino acids: CASSPNSGTGSYEQYF. The CDR3 coding sequence is TGTGCCAGCAGTCCTAACTCCGGGACAGGGTCCTACGAGCAGTACTTC. Combining the CDR3 with reference TRBV7-2 and TRBJ2-7 gives the whole variable domain GAGVSQSPSNKVTEKGKDVELRCDPISGHTALYWYRQSLGQGLEFLIYFQGNSAPDKSGLPSDRFSAERTGGSVSTLTIQRTQQEDSAVYLCASSPNSGTGSYEQYFGPGTRLTVT.

This clone was detected a few times. This chain connects TRBV4-3 to TRBJ2-3; 7 nucleotides agree with TRBD2. V shed 4 bases, J shed 0 bases, and the junction held 4 bases outside the gene matches. CDR1 is LGHNA, CDR2 YSLEER, per germline. The CDR3 spans 15 residues. The CDR3 here is CASSPFSGSTDTQYF. Here the CDR3 DNA reads TGCGCCAGCAGCCCCTTTAGCGGGAGCACAGATACGCAGTATTTT.

The chain links TRBV6-5 to TRBJ2-1, with 10 nucleotides matching TRBD2. This CDR3 comprises 14 residues. The V segment lost 2 bases and the J segment 7 bases; nucleotides outside the gene matches: 2. Germline values: CDR1 MNHEY, CDR2 SVGAGI. The CDR3 DNA is TGTGCCAGCAGTTACGGGACTAGCGCGAATGAGCAGTTCTTC. It specifies CASSYGTSANEQFF.

The chain has TRBV9 and TRBJ1-2; perhaps TRBD1 as D (6 bases). The length of the CDR3 is 15 residues. Looked up from germline, CDR1 is SGDLS and CDR2 is YYNGEE. V was cut by 2 bases and J by 2 bases, with 13 bases left in between. CDR3 in DNA: TGTGCCAGCAGCGTGGGGGGGGCGGAAAACTATGGCTACACCTTC. This translates into CASSVGGAENYGYTF.

This clone was seen a handful of times. The same CDR3 can be traced to other DNA sequences in this sample. The chain uses TRBV5-1 and TRBJ2-2; the D is unclear. The CDR3 is made up of 15 amino acids. Germline CDR1 reads SGHRS; CDR2 reads YFSETQ. V lost 0 bases and J 0 bases, leaving 6 bases between the germline ends. The chain's CDR3 is CASSLDGTNTGELFF. The CDR3 region has the DNA TGCGCCAGCAGCTTGGATGGCACGAACACCGGGGAGCTGTTTTTT.

This clone was seen only a few times. This chain links TRBV4-3 with TRBJ2-2, with 12 nucleotides matching TRBD2. The CDR3 spans 18 residues. From germline, CDR1 is LGHNA and CDR2 YSLEER. The ends lost 4 bases at V and 0 bases at J; junction bases unmatched: 6. In DNA form, the CDR3 reads TGCGCCAGCAGCCCACTGGCTAGCGGGAGGGCGAACACCGGGGAGCTGTTTTTT. It encodes CASSPLASGRANTGELFF.

This chain uses TRBV19 with TRBJ2-7, with 7 bases identical to TRBD1. CDR3 length: 15 residues. Germline values: CDR1 LNHDA, CDR2 SQIVND (reference sequence). V dropped 7 bases and J dropped 0; count of bases not matched to a gene: 9. Here the CDR3 reads CASTNSGDSSYEQYF. CDR3 bases: TGTGCCAGTACTAATAGTGGGGACAGCTCCTACGAGCAGTACTTC.

V gene TRBV5-1 combines with J gene TRBJ2-3, with a tentative D call TRBD1 (6 bases). The CDR3 extends over 16 amino acids. Germline CDR1 is SGHRS and CDR2 is YFSETQ. V was trimmed by 4 bases and J by 1 base, leaving 16 bases between them. CDR3 in DNA: TGCGCCAGCAGCGGGGTGAGGGGGACGGGCACAGATACGCAGTATTTT. Encoded protein: CASSGVRGTGTDTQYF. The full variable domain, rest sourced from reference TRBV5-1 and TRBJ2-3, is KAGVTQTPRYLIKTRGQQVTLSCSPISGHRSVSWYQQTPGQGLQFLFEYFSETQRNKGNFPGRFSGRQFSNSRSEMNVSTLELGDSALYLCASSGVRGTGTDTQYFGPGTRLTVL.

The V gene is TRBV19, the J gene TRBJ1-5; D gene ambiguous. The CDR3 is made up of 12 amino acids. V was trimmed by 1 base and J by 7 bases, leaving 5 bases between them. Germline assignment: CDR1 LNHDA and CDR2 SQIVND (reference sequence). The CDR3 DNA reads TGTGCCAGTAGTATAGGCCAGCAGCCCCAGCATTTT. It translates to CASSIGQQPQHF.

The chain combines TRBV28 with TRBJ2-5; TRBD2 matches 13 bases. The CDR3 totals 18 residues. V was clipped by 3 bases and J by 5 bases; unmatched bases: 12. Looked up from germline, CDR1 is MDHEN and CDR2 is SYDVKM. CDR3 protein: CASSFTIGLAGVEETQYF. CDR3 coding DNA: TGTGCCAGCAGTTTCACAATCGGACTAGCGGGAGTCGAGGAGACCCAGTACTTC. Using reference TRBV28 and TRBJ2-5 for the parts outside the CDR3, the full variable domain is DVKVTQSSRYLVKRTGEKVFLECVQDMDHENMFWYRQDPGLGLRLIYFSYDVKMKEKGDIPEGYSVSREKKERFSLILESASTNQTSMYLCASSFTIGLAGVEETQYFGPGTRLLVL.

The chain has TRBV5-1 and TRBJ2-1, with a possible D match to TRBD1 (9 bases). Germline assignment: CDR1 SGHRS and CDR2 YFSETQ. The V gene lost 4 bases and the J gene lost 4 bases, with 15 bases spanning the gap. This CDR3 region has 15 residues. CDR3 sequence: CASSPGGTGYNEQFF. The CDR3 coding sequence is TGCGCCAGCAGCCCGGGAGGGACAGGGTACAATGAGCAGTTCTTC.

This chain links TRBV5-6 with TRBJ1-1, with a weak D call TRBD1 (5 bases). Germline CDR1 and CDR2: SGHDT and YYEEEE. The CDR3 contains 15 residues. Trimming stripped 6 bases from V and 1 base from J, with 16 bases between. The CDR3 DNA sequence: TGTGCCAGCATTATTACCCCAACAGGGAACACTGAAGCTTTCTTT. It specifies CASIITPTGNTEAFF.

In DNA form, the CDR3 reads TGTGCCAGCAGCCCCCAATCCGGGACAGAATACGAGCAGTACTTC. Its protein is CASSPQSGTEYEQYF. The rearrangement links TRBV7-2 to TRBJ2-7; 7 positions match TRBD1. V shed 5 bases, J shed 4 bases, and the junction held 11 bases outside the gene matches. Germline V gene lookup returns CDR1 SGHTA and CDR2 FQGNSA. The CDR3 length is 15 residues.

Details on this clone: Relative to the germline gene, one junction end is altered; a read error may explain this. This chain joins TRBV6-1 and TRBJ1-2, with unresolved D. The CDR3 runs to 14 residues. Germline V gives CDR1 MNHNS, CDR2 SASEGT. In DNA form, the CDR3 reads TGTGCCAGCAGACCCCTGGCGCGGGGTGAGGGAGACCCCTTC. Residues: CASRPLARGEGDPF.

V gene TRBV21-1 combines with J gene TRBJ1-5; TRBD1, the table's D call, was not compared with the DNA. TRBV21-1 is deemed a pseudogene. The CDR3 runs 19 residues. The chain's CDR3 is CASSIYRDRGRGGNQPQHF. The CDR3 DNA reads as TGTGCCAGCAGCATTTACCGGGACAGGGGGCGAGGAGGCAATCAGCCCCAGCATTTT.

This clone was recorded once. The chain joins TRBV19 to TRBJ1-1; 7 bases align to TRBD1. This CDR3 has 14 amino acids. Unmatched junction bases numbered 4, after V lost 6 bases and J lost 0 bases. The germline CDR1 and CDR2 sequences are LNHDA and SQIVND (reference sequence). The CDR3 nucleotides read TGTGCCAGTAGAGCGCAGGGGGTGAACACTGAAGCTTTCTTT. Translation gives CASRAQGVNTEAFF.

The genes are TRBV6-1 and TRBJ2-1; TRBD2 is a possible D gene (6 bases). This CDR3 has 13 amino acids. V was clipped by 6 bases and J by 10 bases, with 16 bases between them. CDR1 MNHNS and CDR2 SASEGT come from the germline V gene. The DNA of the CDR3 is TGTGCCAGCAGGACATTAGGGGCGGGGGAGCAGTTCTTC. The encoded protein is CASRTLGAGEQFF.

The chain has TRBV11-3 and TRBJ1-1, with 7 nucleotides matching TRBD1. Trimming removed 5 bases from V and 1 base from J; junction bases left unmatched: 7. Germline CDR1 SGHNT, CDR2 YENEEA. The CDR3 has 15 amino acids. CDR3 sequence: CASSRQGGENTEAFF. CDR3 DNA sequence: TGTGCCAGCAGCCGACAGGGTGGGGAGAACACTGAAGCTTTCTTT.

The chain has TRBV19 and TRBJ1-1, with no clear D. Germline CDR1 is LNHDA and CDR2 is SQIVND (reference sequence). CDR3 size: 13 residues. V lost 8 bases and J lost 2, with 12 bases in between. The CDR3 is CASSRQINTEAFF. CDR3 coding DNA: TGTGCCAGTTCGCGGCAGATCAACACTGAAGCTTTCTTT. Filled out from reference TRBV19 and TRBJ1-1, the complete variable domain reads DGGITQSPKYLFRKEGQNVTLSCEQNLNHDAMYWYRQDPGQGLRLIYYSQIVNDFQKGDIAEGYSVSREKKESFPLTVTSAQKNPTAFYLCASSRQINTEAFFGQGTRLTVV.

This clone was seen just once. The CDR3 DNA follows: TGTGCCAGCTCACCGCGCGCGGGGACGCAAGAGACCCAGTACTTC. Protein product: CASSPRAGTQETQYF. The rearrangement links TRBV18 to TRBJ2-5, with a tentative D call TRBD2 (6 bases). Deletions cut 3 bases from V and 2 bases from J, with 13 bases between. CDR1 is KGHSH, CDR2 LQKENI, per germline. The CDR3 sequence is 15 residues long.

This chain connects TRBV27 to TRBJ2-1; 15 bases match TRBD2. The CDR3 has 15 amino acids. Germline V CDR1 and CDR2: MNHEY, SMNVEV (reference sequence). V lost 2 bases and J lost 9; bases outside the gene matches: 2. The DNA of the CDR3 is TGTGCCAGCAGTTTAGGGACTAGCGGGAGGCGTGAGCAGTTCTTC. Translating gives CASSLGTSGRREQFF.

To note about this clone: A much larger clone sits a single nucleotide away, making a read error possible. This chain connects TRBV7-8 to TRBJ1-1; 7 bases line up with TRBD1. Germline V CDR1 and CDR2: SGHVS, FQNEAQ. Trimming at V came to 4 bases and at J to 1 base, leaving 3 bases not matched to a gene. The CDR3 is made up of 14 amino acids. CDR3 sequence: CASSWGQQNTEAFF. The DNA for the CDR3 is TGTGCCAGCAGCTGGGGACAGCAGAACACTGAAGCTTTCTTT.

The V and J genes are TRBV4-3 and TRBJ2-6, with D uncertain. Looked up from germline, CDR1 is LGHNA and CDR2 is YSLEER. V shed 8 bases and J shed 0 bases, with 5 bases lying between them. CDR3 length: 13 residues. CDR3 nucleotide sequence: TGCGCCAGCCGAGACTCTGGGGCCAACGTCCTGACTTTC. Translation: CASRDSGANVLTF.

The genes are TRBV5-1 and TRBJ1-4, with 8 nucleotides matching TRBD1. CDR1 is SGHRS, CDR2 YFSETQ, per germline. The CDR3 contains 14 residues. The junction had 5 bases not matched to a gene; V was cut back by 3 bases and J by 7 bases. The DNA of the CDR3 is TGCGCCAGCAGCTCTGGACAGGGCGGTGAAAAACTGTTTTTT. Amino acids: CASSSGQGGEKLFF.